The 7 T cell receptor beta chains presented below share a single source sample, sequenced in a study of cytomegalovirus exposure and HLA in healthy donors. Amplification used 60 Vbeta primers and 13 Jbeta primers. The table came from immunoSEQ multiplex PCR; TCRdb's copy has only in-frame clones and leaves some out. The data show around 150,000 clones, more than 75% seen once. The sequencing sample was made of PBMCs. These receptors were collected from a woman aged 45-65 years in good health and CMV-seropositive.

The genes are TRBV5-1 and TRBJ1-5; 9 bases are shared with TRBD1. The CDR3 extends over 14 amino acids. The V gene end was trimmed by 3 bases and the J gene end by 6 bases; junction bases not matched to a gene: 4. CDR1 SGHRS and CDR2 YFSETQ come from the germline V gene. CDR3 nucleotides: TGCGCCAGCAGCTCAACAGGGGGCCTTCAGCCCCAGCATTTT. Encoded protein: CASSSTGGLQPQHF.

The J gene is TRBJ2-7, the V gene TRBV6-4; TRBD1 might be the D (5 bases). Germline values: CDR1 MRHNA, CDR2 SNTAGT. V lost 2 bases and J 5 bases, leaving 22 bases between the germline ends. The CDR3 consists of 17 residues. CDR3 amino acids: CASSDPGMGPGWDEQYF. The CDR3 nucleotides are TGTGCCAGCAGTGACCCCGGTATGGGGCCGGGCTGGGACGAGCAGTACTTC.

This clone has only a few counts. The gene calls are TRBV6-6 and TRBJ1-1; D gene uncertain. This CDR3 spans 14 amino acids. Germline assignment: CDR1 MNHNY and CDR2 SVGAGI (reference sequence). Between the trimmed V and J ends, which lost 2 bases and 4 bases, there was a span of 11 bases. The CDR3 DNA reads as TGTGCCAGCAGTTACGCGGGCCTGGGCACTGAAGCTTTCTTT. Protein product: CASSYAGLGTEAFF.

V and J are TRBV19 and TRBJ1-2, with 9 nucleotides matching TRBD1. CDR1 LNHDA and CDR2 SQIVND come from the germline V gene (reference sequence). This CDR3 is 14 amino acids long. The ends lost 3 bases at V and 6 bases at J; junction bases unmatched: 5. The CDR3 loop reads CASSMRDRDHGYTF. CDR3 in DNA: TGTGCCAGTAGTATGAGGGACAGGGACCATGGCTACACCTTC.

V is TRBV27 and J is TRBJ2-1; D not certain. The CDR3 has 15 amino acids. Germline CDR1 reads MNHEY; CDR2 reads SMNVEV (reference sequence). Trimming shortened V by 3 bases and J by 0 bases, and 9 bases separated the two germline ends. CDR3 in amino acids: CASSFFLSSYNEQFF. The CDR3, as DNA: TGTGCCAGCAGTTTTTTCTTGAGCTCCTACAATGAGCAGTTCTTC.

The rearrangement links TRBV7-9 to TRBJ2-1; D might be TRBD2 (7 bases). The CDR3 runs to 18 residues. CDR1 is SEHNR, CDR2 FQNEAQ, per germline (reference sequence). The V end lost 8 bases, the J end lost 9 bases, and 32 bases lay between the germline ends. The CDR3 coding sequence is TGTGCCAGCCAGCCCCCGCTGGGGGGGCTCTTGGCGGGCGGTGAGCAGTTCTTC. It encodes CASQPPLGGLLAGGEQFF.

The chain employs TRBV7-9 and TRBJ1-3; 10 positions agree with TRBD1. The V gene end was trimmed by 5 bases and the J gene end by 2 bases; junction bases not matched to a gene: 3. CDR1 is SEHNR, CDR2 FQNEAQ, per germline (reference sequence). This CDR3 region has 15 residues. The DNA of the CDR3 is TGTGCCAGCAGCCCTGGACAGGGGGCTGGAAACACCATATATTTT. It encodes CASSPGQGAGNTIYF.